Listed here is a single TCR beta chain. The assay was immunoSEQ multiplex PCR, and TCRdb's table has in-frame clones only and misses some. The sample lists approximately 62,000 clones, more than 75% occurring once. The data belong to a study of glioma-infiltrating T cells after dendritic cell vaccination. At the level of the study: Dendritic cell vaccine was injected intradermally three times, biweekly.

Time point noted: after dendritic cell vaccination, including at tumor progression/relapse. CDR3 size: 16 residues. V lost 3 bases and J 5 bases, leaving 20 bases between the germline ends. CDR1 is GTSNPN and CDR2 is SVGIG in the germline V gene (reference sequence). Sequenced here: blood, sampled after dendritic cell vaccination. V usage is TRBV30 and J usage is TRBJ2-1; a possible D gene is TRBD2 (6 bases). The source of this sequence is a human donor with glioblastoma. The CDR3 DNA reads TGTGCCTGGAGGGGGCCCGGGGGAATAATTAACAATGAGCAGTTCTTC. Its translation: CAWRGPGGIINNEQFF. The full variable domain, completed using reference TRBV30 and TRBJ2-1, is SQTIHQWPATLVQPVGSPLSLECTVEGTSNPNLYWYRQAAGRGLQLLFYSVGIGQISSEVPQNLSASRPQDRQFILSSKKLLLSDSGFYLCAWRGPGGIINNEQFFGPGTRLTVL.